This T cell receptor beta chain was sequenced during a study of regulatory and conventional T cells in RAG deficiency. Conventional CD4+ T cells were sorted from blood as CD25-low CD127-high cells. Study outcomes and limitations: Omenn patients showed >85% Treg-Tconv overlap and shorter CDR3 lengths. Sorted Omenn CD25-high CD127-low cells may not be bona fide Tregs.

CDR3 length: 14 residues. Germline V gene data show CDR1 as SNHLY and CDR2 as FYNNEI. With 6 bases clipped from V and 5 bases from J, the junction kept 4 bases outside the gene matches. To note about this clone: Its antigen is currently unknown.

Profiled with immunoSEQ multiplex PCR; TCRdb holds only in-frame clones, not every one. The data show 20,000 to 25,000 clones, with approximately 95% seen just once and 1% to 1.5% held by the top ten. This sample also appeared in a second study, on regulatory T cells. That report adds: The primer mix had 52 TRBV and 13 TRBJ primers.

V is TRBV2 and J is TRBJ2-5; 12 nucleotides match TRBD2. The TCR comes from a human donor in good health. Sequenced input: CD25- CD4+ T cells sorted from blood. The chain's CDR3 is CASRTTSGGETQYF. For the CDR3, the DNA is TGTGCCAGCAGGACTACTAGCGGGGGGGAGACCCAGTACTTC. Full variable domain (rest looked up from reference TRBV2 and TRBJ2-5): EPEVTQTPSHQVTQMGQEVILRCVPISNHLYFYWYRQILGQKVEFLVSFYNNEISEKSEIFDDQFSVERPDGSNFTLKIRSTKLEDSAMYFCASRTTSGGETQYFGPGTRLLVL.